The clone carrying this T cell receptor beta chain occurred a few times. V gave up 0 bases and J gave up 10 bases, with 11 bases separating them. The CDR3 covers 14 residues. Germline V gives CDR1 SGHRS, CDR2 YFSETQ. The data belong to a study of T-cell reconstitution after alpha-beta-depleted transplantation in children. Unique molecular identifiers tagged the TCRbeta library. TCRdb re-derived calls from the PCR reads in MiXCR, one entry per CDR3 protein. The profile shows 350,000 to 450,000 distinct CDR3 sequences, more than 10% of them singletons. The chain links TRBV5-1 to TRBJ1-6; the D is unclear. The specimen was PBMCs, collected from the stem cell graft. The sequence was collected from a human donor who donated a stem cell graft to a child with Fanconi anemia. CDR3 bases: TGCGCCAGCAGCTTGGGGTCGCTGAGCTCACCCCTCCACTTT. It is translated as CASSLGSLSSPLHF. Combining the CDR3 with reference TRBV5-1 and TRBJ1-6 gives the whole variable domain KAGVTQTPRYLIKTRGQQVTLSCSPISGHRSVSWYQQTPGQGLQFLFEYFSETQRNKGNFPGRFSGRQFSNSRSEMNVSTLELGDSALYLCASSLGSLSSPLHFGNGTRLTVT.